This T cell receptor beta chain was found in a study of T-cell memory formation after mild COVID-19. Points from the study as a whole: Contracting CD4+ clones were located mainly in CM and EM, and CD8+ clones in EMRA.

The CDR3 contains 17 residues. Trimming took off 3 bases at V and 7 bases at J, with 27 bases between the two ends. Germline CDR1 is SQVTM and CDR2 is ANQGSEA. TCRdb itself ran the 5' RACE reads through MiXCR, one entry per CDR3 protein. The repertoire consists of roughly 110,000 distinct CDR3 sequences, with approximately 13% occurring once and the leading ten covering 25% to 35%. This clonotype was picked up a small number of times. The antigen is undetermined. Source material: PBMCs or a T cell subset sorted from them (not recorded which). The sequence derives from an adult woman who had mild COVID-19 (a few samples of this study predate the infection). Cell type and time point are not known. The genes are TRBV29-1 and TRBJ1-1; D perhaps matches TRBD1 (6 bases). CDR3 bases: TGCAGCGTTGACGGAGGGTTACAGGGCGAAATTGGGCGTGAAGCTTTCTTT. Translation gives CSVDGGLQGEIGREAFF.